This entry lists 4 T cell receptor beta chains sequenced from one sample in a study of pediatric ulcerative colitis. The table came from immunoSEQ multiplex PCR; TCRdb's copy has only in-frame clones and leaves some out. The sample lists 44,000 or so clones, 78% occurring once. Rectal tissue came from one to two pinch biopsies taken at colonoscopy. Specimen: gut tissue. The receptors come from a girl aged 10-17 years with moderate ulcerative colitis.

This clone was seen a handful of times. This chain uses TRBV6-5 with TRBJ1-5, with D hard to call. Germline-derived CDR1 and CDR2 are MNHEY and SVGAGI. Between the trimmed V and J ends, which lost 10 bases and 7 bases, there was a span of 17 bases. The CDR3 has 13 residues. The CDR3 DNA follows: TGTGCCACCACCCGGGGTGGTGGGCAGCCCCAGCATTTT. It is translated as CATTRGGGQPQHF.

The V and J genes are TRBV13 and TRBJ2-1; D remains unclear. The CDR3 length is 11 residues. The germline V and J ends were trimmed by 1 base and 9 bases, with 4 bases remaining between them. The germline V gene encodes CDR1 PRHDT and CDR2 FYEKMQ (reference sequence). The CDR3 protein is CASSLEVEQFF. CDR3 bases: TGTGCCAGCAGCTTAGAAGTTGAGCAGTTCTTC.

This chain links TRBV2 with TRBJ1-4; D unresolved. The V end was cut by 7 bases, the J end by 7 bases, with 19 bases between. This CDR3 is built from 15 residues. The V gene's germline CDR1 is SNHLY and CDR2 FYNNEI. This chain's CDR3 is CASISDLGGREKLFF. The CDR3 nucleotides read TGTGCCAGCATTAGTGACCTCGGCGGTCGTGAAAAACTGTTTTTT. Together with reference TRBV2 and TRBJ1-4, the CDR3 gives the full variable domain: EPEVTQTPSHQVTQMGQEVILRCVPISNHLYFYWYRQILGQKVEFLVSFYNNEISEKSEIFDDQFSVERPDGSNFTLKIRSTKLEDSAMYFCASISDLGGREKLFFGSGTQLSVL.

The chain uses TRBV7-9 and TRBJ1-4; the D is unclear. CDR1 and CDR2 (germline): SEHNR, FQNEAQ (reference sequence). The V end was cut by 6 bases, the J end by 5 bases, with 16 bases between. The CDR3 has 15 amino acids. The CDR3 loop is CASRTSRTTNEKLFF. In DNA, the CDR3 is TGTGCCAGCAGAACATCCCGCACGACAAATGAAAAACTGTTTTTT.